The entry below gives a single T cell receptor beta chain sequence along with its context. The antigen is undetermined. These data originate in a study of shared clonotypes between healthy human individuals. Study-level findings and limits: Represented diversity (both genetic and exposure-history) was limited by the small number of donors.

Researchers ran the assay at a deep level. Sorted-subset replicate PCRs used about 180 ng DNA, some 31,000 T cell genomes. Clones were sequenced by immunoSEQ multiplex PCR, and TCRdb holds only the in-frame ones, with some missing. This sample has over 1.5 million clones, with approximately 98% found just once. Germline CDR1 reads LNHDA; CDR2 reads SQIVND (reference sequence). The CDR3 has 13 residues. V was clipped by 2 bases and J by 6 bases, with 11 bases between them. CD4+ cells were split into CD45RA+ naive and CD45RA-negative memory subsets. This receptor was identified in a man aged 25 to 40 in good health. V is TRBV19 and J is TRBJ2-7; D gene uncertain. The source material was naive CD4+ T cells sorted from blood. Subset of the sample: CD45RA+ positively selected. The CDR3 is CASSINPAAEQYF. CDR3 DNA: TGTGCCAGTAGTATAAACCCGGCAGCCGAGCAGTACTTC.